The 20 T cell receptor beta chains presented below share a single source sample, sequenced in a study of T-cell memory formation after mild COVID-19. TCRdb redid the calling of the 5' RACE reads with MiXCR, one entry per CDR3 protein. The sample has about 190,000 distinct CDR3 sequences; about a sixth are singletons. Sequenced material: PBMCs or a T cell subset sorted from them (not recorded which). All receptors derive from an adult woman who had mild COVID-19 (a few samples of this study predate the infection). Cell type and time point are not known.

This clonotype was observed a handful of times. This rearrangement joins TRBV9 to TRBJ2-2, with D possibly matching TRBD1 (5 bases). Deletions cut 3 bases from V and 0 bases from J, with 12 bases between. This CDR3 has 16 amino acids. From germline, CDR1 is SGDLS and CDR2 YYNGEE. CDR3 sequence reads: CASSAPTVTNTGELFF. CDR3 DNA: TGTGCCAGCAGCGCGCCGACAGTTACGAACACCGGGGAGCTGTTTTTT.

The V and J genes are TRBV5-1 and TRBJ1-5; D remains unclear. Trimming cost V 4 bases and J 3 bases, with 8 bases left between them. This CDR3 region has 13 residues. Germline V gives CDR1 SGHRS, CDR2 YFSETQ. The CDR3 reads CASSPVPNQPQHF. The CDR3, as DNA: TGCGCCAGCAGCCCTGTCCCCAATCAGCCCCAGCATTTT.

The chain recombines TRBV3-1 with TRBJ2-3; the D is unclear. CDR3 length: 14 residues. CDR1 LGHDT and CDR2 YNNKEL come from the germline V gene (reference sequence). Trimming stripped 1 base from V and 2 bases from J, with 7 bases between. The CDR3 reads CASSQAQPTDTQYF. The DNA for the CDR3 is TGTGCCAGCAGCCAAGCCCAACCCACAGATACGCAGTATTTT.

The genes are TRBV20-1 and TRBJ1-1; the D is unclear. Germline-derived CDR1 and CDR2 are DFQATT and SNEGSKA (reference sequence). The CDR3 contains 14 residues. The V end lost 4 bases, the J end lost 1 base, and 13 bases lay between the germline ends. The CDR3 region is CSAKDPRANTEAFF. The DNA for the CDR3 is TGCAGTGCTAAGGACCCCAGAGCGAACACTGAAGCTTTCTTT.

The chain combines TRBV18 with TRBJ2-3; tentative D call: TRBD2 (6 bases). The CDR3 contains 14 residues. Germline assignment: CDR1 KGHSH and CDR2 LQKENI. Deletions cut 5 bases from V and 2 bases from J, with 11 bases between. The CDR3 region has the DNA TGTGCCAGCTCATGGACGGGGGACACAGATACGCAGTATTTT. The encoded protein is CASSWTGDTDTQYF.

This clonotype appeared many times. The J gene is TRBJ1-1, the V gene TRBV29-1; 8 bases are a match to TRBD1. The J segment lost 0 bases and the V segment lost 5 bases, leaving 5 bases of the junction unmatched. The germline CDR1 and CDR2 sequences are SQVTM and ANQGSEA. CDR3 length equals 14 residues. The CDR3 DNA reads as TGCAGCGTTCAGGGGGCCGGAATGAACACTGAAGCTTTCTTT. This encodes CSVQGAGMNTEAFF.

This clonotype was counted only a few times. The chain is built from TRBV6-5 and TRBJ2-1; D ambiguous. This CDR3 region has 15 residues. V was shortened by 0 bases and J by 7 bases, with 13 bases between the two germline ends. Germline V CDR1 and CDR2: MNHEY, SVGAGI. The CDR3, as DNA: TGTGCCAGCAGTTACTCGTCTACCAGGTTGAATGAGCAGTTCTTC. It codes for CASSYSSTRLNEQFF.

CDR3 in DNA: TGTGCCAGCAGCTTACGGGACATGAACACTGAAGCTTTCTTT. Translation gives CASSLRDMNTEAFF. This sequence joins TRBV13 and TRBJ1-1, with D maybe TRBD1 (6 bases). The CDR3 runs to 14 residues. Germline CDR1 PRHDT, CDR2 FYEKMQ (reference sequence). With 2 bases removed from V and 0 bases from J, the gap between germline ends came to 7 bases.

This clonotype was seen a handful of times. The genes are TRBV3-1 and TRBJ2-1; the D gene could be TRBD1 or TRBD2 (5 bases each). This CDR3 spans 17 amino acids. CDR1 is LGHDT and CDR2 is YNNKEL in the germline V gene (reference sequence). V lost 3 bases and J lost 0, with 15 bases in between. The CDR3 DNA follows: TGTGCCAGCAGCCACCCATCTGGGGGTAGCTCCTACAATGAGCAGTTCTTC. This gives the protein CASSHPSGGSSYNEQFF.

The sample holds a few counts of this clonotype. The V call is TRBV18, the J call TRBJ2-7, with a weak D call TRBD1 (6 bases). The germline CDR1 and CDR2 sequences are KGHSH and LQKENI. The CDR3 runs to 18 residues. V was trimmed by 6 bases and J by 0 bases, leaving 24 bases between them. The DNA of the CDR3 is TGTGCCAGCTCCCAGAAAAAATTTGGACAGATCAACTCCTACGAGCAGTACTTC. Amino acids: CASSQKKFGQINSYEQYF.

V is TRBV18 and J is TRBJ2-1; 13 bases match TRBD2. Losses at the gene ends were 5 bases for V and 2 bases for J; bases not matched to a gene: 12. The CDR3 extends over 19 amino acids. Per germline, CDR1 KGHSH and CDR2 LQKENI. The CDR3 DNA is TGTGCCAGCTCATCCCCGGGACTAGCGGGACCTACACCCTACAATGAGCAGTTCTTC. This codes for CASSSPGLAGPTPYNEQFF.

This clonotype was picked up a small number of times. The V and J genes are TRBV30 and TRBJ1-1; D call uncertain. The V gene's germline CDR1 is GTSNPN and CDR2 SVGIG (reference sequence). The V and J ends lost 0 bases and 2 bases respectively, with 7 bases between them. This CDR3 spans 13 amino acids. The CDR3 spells CAWSVFSNTEAFF. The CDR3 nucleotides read TGTGCCTGGAGTGTATTCAGCAACACTGAAGCTTTCTTT.

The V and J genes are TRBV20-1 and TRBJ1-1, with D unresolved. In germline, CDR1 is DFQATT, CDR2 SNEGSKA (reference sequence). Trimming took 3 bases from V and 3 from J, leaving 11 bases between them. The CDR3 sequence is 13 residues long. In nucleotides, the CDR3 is TGCAGTGCTAGTAACCAGGTGGACACTGAAGCTTTCTTT. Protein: CSASNQVDTEAFF.

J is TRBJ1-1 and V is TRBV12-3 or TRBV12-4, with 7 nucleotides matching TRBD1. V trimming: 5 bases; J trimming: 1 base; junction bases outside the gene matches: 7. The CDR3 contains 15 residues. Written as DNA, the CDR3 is TGTGCCAGCAGTCACCGGACAGGCGCGAACACTGAAGCTTTCTTT. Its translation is CASSHRTGANTEAFF.

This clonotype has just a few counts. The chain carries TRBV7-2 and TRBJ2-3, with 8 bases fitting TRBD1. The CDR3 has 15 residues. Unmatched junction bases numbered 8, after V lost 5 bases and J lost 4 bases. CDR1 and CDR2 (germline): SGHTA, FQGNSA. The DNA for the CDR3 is TGTGCCAGCAGCCAGGCTTCCAGGGGGCCAGATACGCAGTATTTT. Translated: CASSQASRGPDTQYF.

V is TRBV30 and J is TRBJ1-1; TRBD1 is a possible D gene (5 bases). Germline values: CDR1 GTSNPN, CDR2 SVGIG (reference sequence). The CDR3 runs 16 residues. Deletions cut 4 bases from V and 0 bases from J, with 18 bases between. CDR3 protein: CAWTAGGARVNTEAFF. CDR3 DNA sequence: TGTGCCTGGACTGCAGGAGGGGCGCGGGTGAACACTGAAGCTTTCTTT.

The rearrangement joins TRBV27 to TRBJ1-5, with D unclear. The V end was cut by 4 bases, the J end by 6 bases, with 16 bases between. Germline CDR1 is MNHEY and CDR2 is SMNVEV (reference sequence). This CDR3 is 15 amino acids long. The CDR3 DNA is TGTGCCAGCAGTTCTGCCGGCGGGCCTTCTCAGCCCCAGCATTTT. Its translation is CASSSAGGPSQPQHF.

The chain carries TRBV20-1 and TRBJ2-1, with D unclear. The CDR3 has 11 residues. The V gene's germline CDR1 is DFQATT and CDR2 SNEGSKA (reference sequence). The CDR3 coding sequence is TGCAGCCGGCTCAGTGGGAATGAGCAGTTCTTC. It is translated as CSRLSGNEQFF.

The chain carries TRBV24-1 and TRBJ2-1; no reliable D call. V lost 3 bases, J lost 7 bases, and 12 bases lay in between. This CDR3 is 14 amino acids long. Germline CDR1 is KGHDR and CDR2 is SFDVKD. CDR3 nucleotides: TGTGCCACCAGTGATCTCTATACCGGAAATGAGCAGTTCTTC. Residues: CATSDLYTGNEQFF.

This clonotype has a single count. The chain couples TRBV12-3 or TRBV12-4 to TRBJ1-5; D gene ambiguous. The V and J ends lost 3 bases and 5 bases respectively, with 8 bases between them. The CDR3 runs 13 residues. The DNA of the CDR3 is TGTGCCAGCAGTTTTGGGAGGGATCAGCCCCAGCATTTT. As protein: CASSFGRDQPQHF.